This TCR beta chain was recorded in a study of T cell responses to AZD1222 COVID-19 vaccine. Study-level background: Some second doses came at about 4 weeks and others at about 12 weeks; these were pooled.

Using immunoSEQ multiplex PCR, the repertoire was profiled, and TCRdb retains in-frame clones only, with some absent. Among around 120,000 clones listed, 91% were seen once. This clone was seen a single time. The antigen is undetermined. Study-level findings and limits: Researchers report vaccine-associated CD4 TCRs spanning spike, with dominance at 160-218 and 743-854. Reportedly, nearly half of unique spike TCRs recognized epitopes outside B.1.351/B.1.1.7 mutations. A mostly white British donor set with more females was recruited, and clonal diversity was possibly underestimated.

V shed 1 base and J 2 bases; nucleotides not matched to a gene: 6. Germline CDR1 is LNHDA and CDR2 is SQIVND (reference sequence). The CDR3 is made up of 16 amino acids. This chain links TRBV19 with TRBJ1-2; 8 bases align to TRBD1. The sample here was peripheral blood, taken on day 0 of AZD1222 vaccination. The TCR sequence derives from an adult in good health. The CDR3 loop reads CASSIVRQGKNYGYTF. The CDR3 DNA sequence: TGTGCCAGTAGTATAGTCCGACAGGGGAAGAACTATGGCTACACCTTC. Filled out from reference TRBV19 and TRBJ1-2, the complete variable domain reads DGGITQSPKYLFRKEGQNVTLSCEQNLNHDAMYWYRQDPGQGLRLIYYSQIVNDFQKGDIAEGYSVSREKKESFPLTVTSAQKNPTAFYLCASSIVRQGKNYGYTFGSGTRLTVV.